Each of the 20 T cell receptor beta chains below was sequenced from the same sample in a study of T cells in Graves' hyperthyroidism and ophthalmopathy. RNA transcripts gave rise to amplified TCR beta CDR3 regions. First-round RT-PCR of the TCR CDR3 relied on the HTBI primer set. TCRdb recomputed calls from the multiplex PCR reads with MiXCR, one row per CDR3 protein. The sample records about 96,000 distinct CDR3 sequences, over 50% being singletons. Material for sequencing was blood. The receptors here all came from a middle-aged woman with Graves' hyperthyroidism.

This clonotype was counted only a few times. The chain uses TRBV7-9 and TRBJ1-2, with D unresolved. CDR3 length equals 14 residues. V was trimmed by 6 bases and J by 6 bases, leaving 17 bases between them. In germline, CDR1 is SEHNR, CDR2 FQNEAQ (reference sequence). The CDR3 loop reads CASSNTEGFNGYTF. Written as DNA, the CDR3 is TGTGCCAGCAGTAACACCGAGGGCTTCAATGGCTACACCTTC.

This clonotype was seen a few times. This may come from a read error, since a much larger clone is one base off. V gene TRBV20-1 combines with J gene TRBJ1-1; unclear D gene. CDR1 is DFQATT and CDR2 is SNEGSKA in the germline V gene (reference sequence). CDR3 length equals 14 residues. CDR3 sequence (DNA): TGCGGTGGCGGAAATTTCATTACGAACACTGAAGCTTTCTTT. Protein: CGGGNFITNTEAFF.

This clonotype was counted ten times or more. The chain is built from TRBV5-8 and TRBJ2-6, with D possibly TRBD2 on 5 matching bases. The ends were cut back, 0 bases at V and 4 bases at J, with 8 bases in the middle. Per the germline V gene, CDR1 is SGHTS and CDR2 is YDEGEE. The CDR3 consists of 15 residues. The CDR3 bases are TGTGCCAGCAGCTTGGGAGGGTCGGGGGCCAACGTCCTGACTTTC. Amino acids: CASSLGGSGANVLTF.

The chain uses TRBV2 and TRBJ2-2, with TRBD2 as a possible D gene (6 bases). Trimming cost V 5 bases and J 4 bases, with 23 bases left between them. Germline CDR1 is SNHLY and CDR2 is FYNNEI. This CDR3 contains 18 residues. The chain's CDR3 is CASSLSGRAGSFTGELFF. DNA for the CDR3: TGTGCCAGCAGTTTATCGGGTCGAGCGGGCTCCTTCACCGGGGAGCTGTTTTTT.

The table lists this clonotype with a few counts. V gene TRBV6-5 combines with J gene TRBJ2-7; 7 bases agree with TRBD1. The CDR3 contains 15 residues. The germline V gene has CDR1 MNHEY and CDR2 SVGAGI. V lost 2 bases to trimming and J lost 1 base; unmatched junction nucleotides: 5. The CDR3 DNA is TGTGCCAGCAGTTACCAGACAGGGAAGTCCTACGAGCAGTACTTC. The encoded protein is CASSYQTGKSYEQYF.

This clonotype was seen at least ten times. V gene TRBV20-1 combines with J gene TRBJ1-1; perhaps TRBD1 as D (5 bases). This CDR3 region has 12 residues. V was trimmed by 3 bases and J by 7 bases, leaving 12 bases between them. The germline V gene has CDR1 DFQATT and CDR2 SNEGSKA (reference sequence). CDR3 nucleotides: TGCAGTGCTAGTCAGGGCAGAGGTGAAGCTTTCTTT. This encodes CSASQGRGEAFF.

This clonotype was detected ten times or more. The chain has TRBV28 and TRBJ1-2, with D unclear. The V and J ends lost 2 bases and 7 bases respectively, with 11 bases between them. The germline V gene encodes CDR1 MDHEN and CDR2 SYDVKM. CDR3 size: 13 residues. CDR3 protein: CASSLRGYRGYTF. CDR3 in DNA: TGTGCCAGCAGTTTACGGGGATATCGTGGCTACACCTTC.

This clonotype was recorded once. This chain uses TRBV2 with TRBJ1-2; D gene unclear. Trimming took 3 bases from V and 8 from J, leaving 7 bases between them. In germline, CDR1 is SNHLY, CDR2 FYNNEI. The CDR3 covers 11 residues. The chain's CDR3 is CASSDGLGYTF. The CDR3 bases are TGTGCCAGCAGTGACGGACTCGGCTACACCTTC. Supplemented by reference TRBV2 and TRBJ1-2, the full variable domain reads EPEVTQTPSHQVTQMGQEVILRCVPISNHLYFYWYRQILGQKVEFLVSFYNNEISEKSEIFDDQFSVERPDGSNFTLKIRSTKLEDSAMYFCASSDGLGYTFGSGTRLTVV.

The V and J genes are TRBV15 and TRBJ2-7; 8 positions agree with TRBD2. This CDR3 is 16 amino acids long. Per the germline V gene, CDR1 is LNHNV and CDR2 is YYDKDF (reference sequence). Germline trimming cut 3 bases from V and 2 bases from J; bases unmatched to any gene: 9. DNA of the CDR3: TGTGCCACCAGCAGTGAGTCGAGCGGGAGTACCTACGAGCAGTACTTC. Amino acid sequence: CATSSESSGSTYEQYF. The full variable domain, rest sourced from reference TRBV15 and TRBJ2-7, is DAMVIQNPRYQVTQFGKPVTLSCSQTLNHNVMYWYQQKSSQAPKLLFHYYDKDFNNEADTPDNFQSRRPNTSFCFLDIRSPGLGDTAMYLCATSSESSGSTYEQYFGPGTRLTVT.

The chain is built from TRBV7-3 and TRBJ2-7; no reliable D call. The CDR3 is 13 amino acids. V lost 4 bases, J lost 5 bases, and 12 bases lay in between. Germline V gene lookup returns CDR1 SGHTA and CDR2 FQGTGA. The CDR3 spells CASSSRRSHEQYF. The DNA of the CDR3 is TGTGCCAGCAGCTCGAGACGGAGCCACGAGCAGTACTTC.

Remarks on this clonotype: The junction and the germline gene differ at one end; a read error may be behind it. The chain joins TRBV6-1 to TRBJ1-2; 7 bases map to TRBD1. The germline V gene encodes CDR1 MNHNS and CDR2 SASEGT. The CDR3 totals 14 residues. The CDR3 region is CAISPGGDSYGYTF. The CDR3 DNA sequence: TGTGCCATCAGTCCTGGCGGGGACAGCTATGGCTACACCTTC.

The V call is TRBV10-1, the J call TRBJ1-1; 8 nucleotides line up with TRBD1. The CDR3 consists of 15 residues. Losses at the gene ends were 4 bases for V and 7 bases for J; bases not matched to a gene: 11. Per germline, CDR1 WNHNN and CDR2 SYGVQD (reference sequence). The CDR3 nucleotides read TGCGCCAGCAGTGGGCGGACAGGGTTTGGGGTTGAAGCTTTCTTT. As protein: CASSGRTGFGVEAFF.

This clonotype was detected a few times. J is TRBJ2-7 and V is TRBV14; tentatively, D is TRBD1 (8 bases). CDR1 is SGHDN, CDR2 FVKESK, per germline. V was shortened by 6 bases and J by 3 bases, with 15 bases between the two germline ends. The CDR3 contains 14 residues. CDR3 nucleotides: TGTGCCAGCAGGGACAGGGAGGGGTACTACGAGCAGTACTTC. This sequence encodes CASRDREGYYEQYF.

This clonotype was seen just once. The chain combines TRBV2 with TRBJ1-2; D ambiguous. Per germline, CDR1 SNHLY and CDR2 FYNNEI. CDR3 length: 12 residues. V was cut by 7 bases and J by 8 bases, with 14 bases left in between. The DNA of the CDR3 is TGTGCCAGCAAGAAGGGAGGAGGGGGCTACACCTTC. It yields the protein CASKKGGGGYTF.

The chain has TRBV7-2 and TRBJ1-2; D is ambiguous. The CDR3 totals 11 residues. Trimming took 3 bases from V and 12 from J, leaving 11 bases between them. The germline gives CDR1 SGHTA, CDR2 FQGNSA. The CDR3 DNA reads TGTGCCAGCAGCTTGGAGGGTGGAAACACCTTC. Translation: CASSLEGGNTF.

As regards this clonotype: This could be a read error, since a much larger clone is one nucleotide away. The rearrangement links TRBV7-9 to TRBJ1-1; D uncertain. This CDR3 is 15 amino acids long. Per germline, CDR1 SEHNR and CDR2 FQNEAQ (reference sequence). The CDR3 region has the DNA TGTGCCAGCAGCCCCCCACGGGCAGTTACCACTGAAGCTTCCTTT. It translates to CASSPPRAVTTEASF.

This clonotype showed up many times. V usage is TRBV5-6 and J usage is TRBJ1-6; D might be TRBD1 (6 bases). With 1 base removed from V and 7 bases from J, the gap between germline ends came to 12 bases. The CDR3 covers 15 residues. Looked up from germline, CDR1 is SGHDT and CDR2 is YYEEEE. The CDR3 is CASSLSPQGNSPLHF. The CDR3 nucleotides are TGTGCCAGCAGCTTGTCCCCCCAGGGGAATTCACCCCTCCACTTT.

J is TRBJ2-5 and V is TRBV29-1, with D unresolved. The CDR3 loop spans 11 amino acids. Trimming removed 8 bases at V and 0 bases at J, with 7 bases between. Germline CDR1 reads SQVTM; CDR2 reads ANQGSEA. The CDR3 protein is CSLSHQETQYF. In DNA form, the CDR3 reads TGCAGCTTGTCCCACCAAGAGACCCAGTACTTC.

This clonotype was detected many times. This chain connects TRBV5-6 to TRBJ1-2; 7 bases are shared with TRBD1. Per germline, CDR1 SGHDT and CDR2 YYEEEE. With V trimmed by 4 bases and J by 5 bases, 5 bases remained unmatched. The CDR3 contains 13 residues. The CDR3 coding sequence is TGTGCCAGCAGCAGCGGACAGGCATATGGCTACACCTTC. As protein: CASSSGQAYGYTF.

To note about this clonotype: One junction end disagrees with the germline gene, perhaps due to a read error. The gene calls are TRBV7-9 and TRBJ2-3, with 9 bases fitting TRBD2. CDR3 length: 15 residues. Germline V gene data show CDR1 as SEHNR and CDR2 as FQNEAQ (reference sequence). The DNA of the CDR3 is TGTGCCAGCGGCTTCGGCGGGAGGGAGGGAGATACGCAGTATTTT. Protein: CASGFGGREGDTQYF.